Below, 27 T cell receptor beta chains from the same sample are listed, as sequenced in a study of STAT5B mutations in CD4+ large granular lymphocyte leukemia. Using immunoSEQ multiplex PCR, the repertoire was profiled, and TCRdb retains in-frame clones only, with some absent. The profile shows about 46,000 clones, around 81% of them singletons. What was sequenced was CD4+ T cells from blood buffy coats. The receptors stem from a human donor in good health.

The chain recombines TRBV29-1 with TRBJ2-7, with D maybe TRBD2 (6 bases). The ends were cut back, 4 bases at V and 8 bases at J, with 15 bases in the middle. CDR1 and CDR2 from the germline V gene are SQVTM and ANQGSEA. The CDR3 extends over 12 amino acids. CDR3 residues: CSVGGGVTKQYF. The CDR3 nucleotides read TGCAGCGTTGGAGGCGGGGTTACGAAGCAGTACTTC.

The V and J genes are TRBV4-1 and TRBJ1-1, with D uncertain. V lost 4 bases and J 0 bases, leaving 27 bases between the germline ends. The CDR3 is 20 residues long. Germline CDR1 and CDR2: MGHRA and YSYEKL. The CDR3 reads CASSLPSTGRTKLLNTEAFF. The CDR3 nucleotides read TGCGCCAGCAGCCTCCCAAGTACGGGCAGGACCAAACTACTGAACACTGAAGCTTTCTTT.

The CDR3: CASSVGSGRGEQPQHF. For the CDR3, the DNA is TGTGCCAGCAGCGTAGGATCGGGGAGGGGAGAACAGCCCCAGCATTTT. The J gene is TRBJ1-5, the V gene TRBV9, with a weak D call TRBD1 (5 bases). Germline V gene sequence: CDR1 SGDLS, CDR2 YYNGEE. The V end lost 0 bases, the J end lost 7 bases, and 17 bases lay between the germline ends. There are 16 residues in the CDR3. Looking up the rest from reference TRBV9 and TRBJ1-5 gives the full variable domain: DSGVTQTPKHLITATGQRVTLRCSPRSGDLSVYWYQQSLDQGLQFLIQYYNGEERAKGNILERFSAQQFPDLHSELNLSSLELGDSALYFCASSVGSGRGEQPQHFGDGTRLSIL.

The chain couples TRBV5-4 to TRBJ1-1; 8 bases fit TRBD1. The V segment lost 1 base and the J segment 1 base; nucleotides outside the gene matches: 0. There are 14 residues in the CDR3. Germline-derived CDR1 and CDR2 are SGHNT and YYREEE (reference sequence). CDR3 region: CASSLTGGNTEAFF. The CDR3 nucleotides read TGTGCCAGCAGCTTGACAGGGGGGAACACTGAAGCTTTCTTT.

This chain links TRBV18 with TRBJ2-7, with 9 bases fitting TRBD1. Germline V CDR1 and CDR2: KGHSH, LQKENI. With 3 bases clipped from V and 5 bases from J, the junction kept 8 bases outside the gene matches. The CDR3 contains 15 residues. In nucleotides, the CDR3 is TGTGCCAGCTCACCTTTGGGACAGGGAATCGACGAGCAGTACTTC. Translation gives CASSPLGQGIDEQYF. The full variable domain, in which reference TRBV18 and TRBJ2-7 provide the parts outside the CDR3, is NAGVMQNPRHLVRRRGQEARLRCSPMKGHSHVYWYRQLPEEGLKFMVYLQKENIIDESGMPKERFSAEFPKEGPSILRIQQVVRGDSAAYFCASSPLGQGIDEQYFGPGTRLTVT.

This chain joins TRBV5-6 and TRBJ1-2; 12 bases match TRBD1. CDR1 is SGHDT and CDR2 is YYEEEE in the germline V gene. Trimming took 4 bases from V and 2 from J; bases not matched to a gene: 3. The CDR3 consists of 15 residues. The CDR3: CASSRDRGLNYGYTF. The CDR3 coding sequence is TGTGCCAGCAGCCGGGACAGGGGGCTAAACTATGGCTACACCTTC.

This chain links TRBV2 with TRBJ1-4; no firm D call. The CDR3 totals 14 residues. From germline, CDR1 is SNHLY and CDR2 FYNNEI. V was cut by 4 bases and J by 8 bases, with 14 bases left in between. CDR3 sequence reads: CASSVYRAAEKLFF. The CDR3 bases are TGTGCCAGCAGTGTATACAGAGCAGCGGAAAAACTGTTTTTT.

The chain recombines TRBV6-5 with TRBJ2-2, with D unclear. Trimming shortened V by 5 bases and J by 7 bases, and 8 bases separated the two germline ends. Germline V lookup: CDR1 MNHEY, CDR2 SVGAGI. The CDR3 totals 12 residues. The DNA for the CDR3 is TGTGCCAGCAGTCAGCGTGGCGGGGAGCTGTTTTTT. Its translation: CASSQRGGELFF.

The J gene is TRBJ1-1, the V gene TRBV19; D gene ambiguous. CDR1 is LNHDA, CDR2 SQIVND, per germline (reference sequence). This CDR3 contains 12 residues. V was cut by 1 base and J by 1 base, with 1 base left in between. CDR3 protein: CASSIGNTEAFF. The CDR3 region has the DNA TGTGCCAGTAGTATAGGGAACACTGAAGCTTTCTTT. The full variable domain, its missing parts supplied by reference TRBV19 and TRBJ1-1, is DGGITQSPKYLFRKEGQNVTLSCEQNLNHDAMYWYRQDPGQGLRLIYYSQIVNDFQKGDIAEGYSVSREKKESFPLTVTSAQKNPTAFYLCASSIGNTEAFFGQGTRLTVV.

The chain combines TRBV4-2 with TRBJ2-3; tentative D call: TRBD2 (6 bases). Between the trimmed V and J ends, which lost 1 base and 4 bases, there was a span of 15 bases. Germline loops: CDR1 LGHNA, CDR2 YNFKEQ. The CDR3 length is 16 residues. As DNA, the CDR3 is TGTGCCAGCAGCCAAGCCTATAGCGGAGGCCCAGATACGCAGTATTTT. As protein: CASSQAYSGGPDTQYF.

The CDR3 coding sequence is TGTGCCCTGTGGGGAGGGCCTGGAAACATTCAGTACTTC. It encodes CALWGGPGNIQYF. The V gene is TRBV30, the J gene TRBJ2-4; 7 positions match TRBD2. The CDR3 extends over 13 amino acids. V shed 8 bases and J 6 bases; nucleotides not matched to a gene: 10. Germline CDR1 and CDR2: GTSNPN and SVGIG (reference sequence). The complete variable domain, with remaining parts taken from reference TRBV30 and TRBJ2-4, reads SQTIHQWPATLVQPVGSPLSLECTVEGTSNPNLYWYRQAAGRGLQLLFYSVGIGQISSEVPQNLSASRPQDRQFILSSKKLLLSDSGFYLCALWGGPGNIQYFGAGTRLSVL.

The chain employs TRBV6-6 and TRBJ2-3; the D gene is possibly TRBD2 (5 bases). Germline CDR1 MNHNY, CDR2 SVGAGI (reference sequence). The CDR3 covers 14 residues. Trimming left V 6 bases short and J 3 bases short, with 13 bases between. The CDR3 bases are TGTGCCAGCAGGAAGGCGGGCTTAACAGATACGCAGTATTTT. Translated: CASRKAGLTDTQYF.

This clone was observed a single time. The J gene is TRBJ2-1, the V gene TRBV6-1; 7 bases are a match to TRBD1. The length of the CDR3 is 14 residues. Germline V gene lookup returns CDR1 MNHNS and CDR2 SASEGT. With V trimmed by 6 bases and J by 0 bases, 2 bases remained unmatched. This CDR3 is CASSPGGSYNEQFF. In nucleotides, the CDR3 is TGTGCCAGCAGCCCAGGGGGCTCCTACAATGAGCAGTTCTTC.

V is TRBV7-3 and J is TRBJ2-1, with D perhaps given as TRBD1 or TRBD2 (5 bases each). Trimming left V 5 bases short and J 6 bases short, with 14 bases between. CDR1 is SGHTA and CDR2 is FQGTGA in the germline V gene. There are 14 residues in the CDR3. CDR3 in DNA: TGTGCCAGCAGCCAGCCGGGACCACGCAATGAGCAGTTCTTC. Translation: CASSQPGPRNEQFF.

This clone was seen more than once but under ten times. CDR3 residues: CASSFGQVVPYYEQYF. For the CDR3, the DNA is TGCGCCAGCAGCTTTGGGCAGGTAGTACCCTACTACGAGCAGTACTTC. This rearrangement joins TRBV5-1 to TRBJ2-7; D is unclear. V was trimmed by 2 bases and J by 3 bases, leaving 18 bases between them. Germline values: CDR1 SGHRS, CDR2 YFSETQ. The CDR3 runs to 16 residues.

This CDR3 reads CASSSGRYEQYF. The CDR3 DNA follows: TGTGCCAGCAGCTCCGGACGCTACGAGCAGTACTTC. The gene calls are TRBV6-5 and TRBJ2-7; the D is unclear. Per the germline V gene, CDR1 is MNHEY and CDR2 is SVGAGI. The CDR3 consists of 12 residues. V was pared by 6 bases and J by 3 bases, with 9 bases between.

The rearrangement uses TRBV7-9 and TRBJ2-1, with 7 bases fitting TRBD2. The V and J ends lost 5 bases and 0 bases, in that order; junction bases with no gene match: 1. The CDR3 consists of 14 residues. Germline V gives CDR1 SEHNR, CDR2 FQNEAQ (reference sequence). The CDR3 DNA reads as TGTGCCAGCAGCGGGAGGGGCTCCTACAATGAGCAGTTCTTC. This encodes CASSGRGSYNEQFF. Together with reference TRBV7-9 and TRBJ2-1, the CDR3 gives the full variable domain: DTGVSQNPRHKITKRGQNVTFRCDPISEHNRLYWYRQTLGQGPEFLTYFQNEAQLEKSRLLSDRFSAERPKGSFSTLEIQRTEQGDSAMYLCASSGRGSYNEQFFGPGTRLTVL.

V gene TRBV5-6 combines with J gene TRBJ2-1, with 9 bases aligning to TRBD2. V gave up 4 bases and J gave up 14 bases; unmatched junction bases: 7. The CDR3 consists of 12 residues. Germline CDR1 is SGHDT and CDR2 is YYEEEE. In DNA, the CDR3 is TGTGCCAGCAGCCCACGACTAGCGGAAAAGTTCTTC. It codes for CASSPRLAEKFF. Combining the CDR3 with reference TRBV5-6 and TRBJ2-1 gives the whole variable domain DAGVTQSPTHLIKTRGQQVTLRCSPKSGHDTVSWYQQALGQGPQFIFQYYEEEERQRGNFPDRFSGHQFPNYSSELNVNALLLGDSALYLCASSPRLAEKFFGPGTRLTVL.

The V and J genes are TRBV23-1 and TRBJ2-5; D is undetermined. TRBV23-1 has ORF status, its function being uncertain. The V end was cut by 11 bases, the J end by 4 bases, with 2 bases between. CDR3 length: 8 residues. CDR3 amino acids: CAVETQYF. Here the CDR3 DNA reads TGCGCCGTAGAGACCCAGTACTTC.

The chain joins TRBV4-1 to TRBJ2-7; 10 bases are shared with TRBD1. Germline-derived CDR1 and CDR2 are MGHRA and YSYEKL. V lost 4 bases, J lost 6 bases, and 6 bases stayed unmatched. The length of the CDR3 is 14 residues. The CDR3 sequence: CASSLRQGAGEQYF. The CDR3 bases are TGCGCCAGCAGCCTGAGACAGGGGGCAGGCGAGCAGTACTTC.

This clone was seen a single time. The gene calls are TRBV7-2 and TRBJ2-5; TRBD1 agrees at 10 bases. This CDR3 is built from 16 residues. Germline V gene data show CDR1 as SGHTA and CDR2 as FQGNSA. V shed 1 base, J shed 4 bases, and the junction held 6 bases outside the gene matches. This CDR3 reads CASSLVGTGVVETQYF. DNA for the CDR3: TGTGCCAGCAGCTTAGTAGGGACAGGGGTCGTAGAGACCCAGTACTTC.

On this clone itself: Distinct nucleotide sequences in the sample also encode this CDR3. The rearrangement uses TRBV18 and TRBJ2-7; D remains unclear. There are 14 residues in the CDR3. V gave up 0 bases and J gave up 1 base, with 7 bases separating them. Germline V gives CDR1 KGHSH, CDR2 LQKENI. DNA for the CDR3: TGTGCCAGCTCACCACCGGGGTCGTCCTACGAGCAGTACTTC. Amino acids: CASSPPGSSYEQYF.

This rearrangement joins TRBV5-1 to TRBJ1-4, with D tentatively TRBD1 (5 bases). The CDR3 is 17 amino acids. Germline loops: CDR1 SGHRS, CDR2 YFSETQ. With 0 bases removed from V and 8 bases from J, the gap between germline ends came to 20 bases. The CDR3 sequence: CASSLASGRGRGEKLFF. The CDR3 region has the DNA TGCGCCAGCAGCTTGGCTTCGGGACGGGGAAGGGGCGAAAAACTGTTTTTT.

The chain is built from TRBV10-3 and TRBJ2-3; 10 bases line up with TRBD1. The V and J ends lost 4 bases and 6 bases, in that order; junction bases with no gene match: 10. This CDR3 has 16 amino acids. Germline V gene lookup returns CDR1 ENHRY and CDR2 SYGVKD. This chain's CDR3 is CAISVDRTGGEDTQYF. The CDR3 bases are TGTGCCATCAGTGTAGATCGGACAGGGGGTGAGGATACGCAGTATTTT.

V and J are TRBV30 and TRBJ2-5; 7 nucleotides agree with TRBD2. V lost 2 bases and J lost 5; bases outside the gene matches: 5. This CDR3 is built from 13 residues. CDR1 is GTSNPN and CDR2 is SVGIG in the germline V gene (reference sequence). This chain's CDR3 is CAWSSGATETQYF. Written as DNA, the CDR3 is TGTGCCTGGAGTAGCGGGGCGACGGAGACCCAGTACTTC. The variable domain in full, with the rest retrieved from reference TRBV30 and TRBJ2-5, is SQTIHQWPATLVQPVGSPLSLECTVEGTSNPNLYWYRQAAGRGLQLLFYSVGIGQISSEVPQNLSASRPQDRQFILSSKKLLLSDSGFYLCAWSSGATETQYFGPGTRLLVL.

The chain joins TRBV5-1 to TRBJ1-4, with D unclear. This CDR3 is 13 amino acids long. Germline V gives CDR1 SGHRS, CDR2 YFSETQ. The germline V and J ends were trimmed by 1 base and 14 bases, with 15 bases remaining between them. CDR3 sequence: CASSLSGEVGLFF. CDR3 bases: TGCGCCAGCAGCTTGTCTGGGGAGGTTGGTCTGTTTTTT.

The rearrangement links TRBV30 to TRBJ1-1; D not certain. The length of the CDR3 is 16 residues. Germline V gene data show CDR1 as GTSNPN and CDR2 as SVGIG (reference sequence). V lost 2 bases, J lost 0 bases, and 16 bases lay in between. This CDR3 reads CAWSRAARGMNTEAFF. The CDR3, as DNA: TGTGCCTGGAGTAGGGCAGCAAGAGGCATGAACACTGAAGCTTTCTTT.